Presented here are 3 T cell receptor beta chains from one specimen sequenced in a study of T cell responses to AZD1222 COVID-19 vaccine. TCRdb's copy holds only in-frame clones and misses some; the assay was immunoSEQ multiplex PCR. The repertoire holds around 110,000 clones, with 90% as singletons. The sequenced sample was peripheral blood, obtained 28 days after the second AZD1222 dose. The receptors were gathered from an adult who received the AZD1222 COVID-19 vaccine.

The V gene is TRBV3-1 (or the pseudogene TRBV3-2), the J gene TRBJ2-3; no firm D call. Trimming pared 1 base from V and 0 bases from J, leaving 8 bases between. The CDR3 length is 15 residues. The germline V gene encodes CDR1 LGHDT and CDR2 YNNKEL (reference sequence). The CDR3 DNA follows: TGTGCCAGCAGCCAAGTAGGGCTAAGCACAGATACGCAGTATTTT. Its protein product is CASSQVGLSTDTQYF.

This clone has a handful of counts. The V and J genes are TRBV4-3 and TRBJ2-7; D might be TRBD2 (5 bases). V gave up 3 bases and J gave up 1 base, with 19 bases separating them. This CDR3 is 17 amino acids long. Germline assignment: CDR1 LGHNA and CDR2 YSLEER. This CDR3 is CASSQDVRTYSSYEQYF. CDR3 nucleotides: TGCGCCAGCAGCCAGGACGTTCGGACTTACTCATCCTACGAGCAGTACTTC.

The chain joins TRBV5-1 to TRBJ1-5, with D possibly TRBD1 on 6 matching bases. Germline CDR1 reads SGHRS; CDR2 reads YFSETQ. V was trimmed by 4 bases and J by 5 bases, leaving 25 bases between them. This CDR3 is 18 amino acids long. The CDR3: CASSLGPYPGTTDQPQHF. The CDR3 DNA reads as TGCGCCAGCAGCCTTGGGCCATATCCAGGGACAACAGATCAGCCCCAGCATTTT.